This T cell receptor (beta chain) was retrieved from a study of Ad26.COV2.S vaccination and SARS-CoV-2 variants (dated by TCRdb to about 2021). The study in broad terms: Vaccine-arm donors came from COV1001, a multicentre, randomized, double-blind, placebo-controlled phase I-IIa trial of Ad26.COV2.S in healthy adults. Trial participants were randomized into five groups of five, in which low-dose or high-dose Ad26.COV2.S was given once or twice, or placebo was given on both occasions. A total of 32 samples were included in the TCR-sequenced set, comprising around 19 Ad26.COV2.S vaccine recipients, 5 placebo recipients and 8 SARS-CoV-2 convalescent individuals. Investigators remained blinded to trial group allocation during experiments and outcome assessment. Sequencing of the TCRbeta repertoire served to evaluate the specificity and breadth of SARS-CoV-2-reactive T cell receptors following Ad26.COV2.S vaccination. Dosing of Ad26.COV2.S was intramuscular, at either 5x10^10 or 1x10^11 viral particles, delivered as one shot or as two shots spaced 56 days apart. Study-level results and caveats: The study was not powered for comparison of responses between vaccine doses or regimens. Vaccine and placebo recipients had comparable non-spike TCR breadth, which fits with the vaccine containing only spike. Substantial breadth of spike-specific CD8+ and CD4+ T cell responses was reported after vaccination. Higher spike-specific TCR breadth was observed in Ad26.COV2.S recipients than in placebo recipients (P = 0.0014). The authors noted that total T cell responses may have been underestimated by the TCR breadth and depth analyses.

The treatment or condition label corresponds to: about 20 received Ad26.COV2.S at low or high dose, single or two shots; roughly five received placebo; per-sample allocation not given. For vaccine and placebo recipients, repertoires were sequenced using samples collected on day 63 after the first injection. Between 29 July and 7 August 2020, Cohort 1b enrolled about two dozen adults aged 18-55 years at one site in Boston, USA. As a vaccine, Ad26.COV2.S was a replication-incompetent adenovirus type 26 vector that expressed a prefusion-stabilized SARS-CoV-2 spike protein derived from the original Wuhan strain. Details on this clone: The antigen it binds to is not known. No quality values exist for individual bases; no much larger clone is one base distant.

The V and J ends are trimmed by 1 base and 1 base, leaving 9 bases between them. From the germline V gene (reference sequence), CDR1 is SGHKS and CDR2 is YYEKEE. The CDR3 measures 14 amino acids from cysteine to phenylalanine. The only DNA kept is the CDR3, 42 bases in frame from the first base. The immunoSEQ Assay was the method used to sequence TCRbeta CDR3 regions. After extraction, genomic DNA underwent amplification by bias-controlled multiplex PCR, followed by high-throughput sequencing. In the source study's methods: To quantify the absolute abundance of each unique TCRbeta CDR3 region, sequences were collapsed and filtered. T cell fraction was estimated by normalizing TCRbeta template counts to usable DNA, which was measured by amplifying reference genes present in all nucleated cells. Repertoire TCRs were annotated as SARS-CoV-2-specific by exact matching of V gene, CDR3 amino acid sequence and J gene to a known reactive TCR set. The reference SARS-CoV-2 TCR set was derived from MIRA and filtered for enrichment in COVID-19-positive ImmuneCODE repertoires, a step that removed public or cross-reactive TCRs. Based on the MIRA antigens, annotated TCRs were further analysed at the level of specific ORF or position within ORF. Breadth was defined as the number of annotated unique rearrangements divided by the total number of unique productive rearrangements, and depth was defined as the summed frequency of the annotated unique rearrangements. TCR breadth was compared between groups using two-sided Wilcoxon rank-sum tests. The immuneACCESS repertoire file appears here via TCRdb, limited to in-frame rearrangements. These files lack a portion of the clones; in checked studies, under half of the deficit traces to unresolved V genes, and the cause of the others is not known. The DNA gave D and trimming, while V, J and clone size come from that table. This sample gives 380,000 or so clones in total; 80% to 90% of them show up just once. The top ten constitute 7.4% of the sample.

This sequence uses TRBV5-5 and TRBJ2-7, with no confident D gene call. The source of this sequence is a person between 18 and 65 years old who received the Ad26.COV2.S COVID-19 vaccine or a placebo. The starting material was peripheral blood, obtained in a trial of Ad26.COV2.S vaccine versus placebo. The DNA reads TGTGCCAGCAGCTTGATCACTGGATCCTACGAGCAGTACTTC. Its protein product is CASSLITGSYEQYF. When the CDR3 is completed using the reference TRBV5-5 and TRBJ2-7 genes on either side, the full variable domain is DAGVTQSPTHLIKTRGQQVTLRCSPISGHKSVSWYQQVLGQGPQFIFQYYEKEERGRGNFPDRFSARQFPNYSSELNVNALLLGDSALYLCASSLITGSYEQYFGPGTRLTVT.